What follows are 12 T cell receptor beta chains derived from one specimen sequenced in a study of blood T cell repertoires in COVID-19. Sequencing was performed with immunoSEQ multiplex PCR; in TCRdb, only in-frame clones are kept and a portion is missing. The repertoire holds over 150,000 clones, with about 88% as singletons. Sequenced sample: peripheral blood. The receptors here all came from a man between 45 and 60 years old with COVID-19, enrolled during active disease.

The chain links TRBV25-1 to TRBJ2-5; D is perhaps TRBD1 (6 bases). Trimming took 5 bases from V and 9 from J, leaving 22 bases between them. This CDR3 comprises 15 residues. Germline CDR1 reads MGHDK; CDR2 reads SYGVNS. Here the CDR3 reads CASSNVGTKSLAQYF. The CDR3, as DNA: TGTGCCAGCAGTAACGTCGGGACAAAGAGCCTGGCCCAGTACTTC. The whole variable domain, filled in from reference TRBV25-1 and TRBJ2-5, reads EADIYQTPRYLVIGTGKKITLECSQTMGHDKMYWYQQDPGMELHLIHYSYGVNSTEKGDLSSESTVSRIRTEHFPLTLESARPSHTSQYLCASSNVGTKSLAQYFGPGTRLLVL.

The chain couples TRBV6-6 to TRBJ2-1, with 11 bases aligning to TRBD2. CDR1 and CDR2 from the germline V gene are MNHNY and SVGAGI (reference sequence). V shed 8 bases and J 4 bases; nucleotides not matched to a gene: 16. The CDR3 has 18 amino acids. The CDR3 reads CASGHGTSGPGRYNEQFF. CDR3 in DNA: TGTGCCAGCGGTCATGGGACTAGCGGCCCCGGGAGGTACAATGAGCAGTTCTTC.

This rearrangement joins TRBV12-3 or TRBV12-4 to TRBJ2-2; D ambiguous. This CDR3 is built from 12 residues. Trimming pared 4 bases from V and 5 bases from J, leaving 5 bases between. The CDR3 sequence: CASSSLTGELFF. Written as DNA, the CDR3 is TGTGCCAGCAGTTCTCTAACCGGGGAGCTGTTTTTT.

This chain connects TRBV29-1 to TRBJ2-1; maybe TRBD2 (5 bases). Germline CDR1 SQVTM, CDR2 ANQGSEA. Trimming stripped 8 bases from V and 5 bases from J, with 13 bases between. The CDR3 is 12 residues long. In DNA, the CDR3 is TGCAGCATGGGAAGCGGAAACAATGAGCAGTTCTTC. Amino acids: CSMGSGNNEQFF.

The chain has TRBV6-5 and TRBJ1-5; 7 bases agree with TRBD1. The CDR3 has 14 residues. J lost 4 bases, V lost 7 bases, and 7 bases had no gene match. Per germline, CDR1 MNHEY and CDR2 SVGAGI. CDR3 sequence (DNA): TGTGCCAGCAAGAAACAGGGGAATAATCAGCCCCAGCATTTT. It encodes CASKKQGNNQPQHF.

The chain couples TRBV7-6 to TRBJ2-7; 14 nucleotides align to TRBD2. This CDR3 comprises 18 residues. V lost 3 bases and J lost 3; bases outside the gene matches: 10. The V gene's germline CDR1 is SGHVS and CDR2 FNYEAQ. In DNA, the CDR3 is TGTGCCAGCAGCTTTTACCCGGGACTAGCGGGAGAAGGCTACGAGCAGTACTTC. Residues: CASSFYPGLAGEGYEQYF.

The rearrangement uses TRBV5-4 and TRBJ2-2, with 12 bases identical to TRBD1. After removal of 3 bases from V and 0 bases from J, the junction contained 3 bases not matched to a gene. Per the germline V gene, CDR1 is SGHNT and CDR2 is YYREEE (reference sequence). The CDR3 is 17 amino acids. The CDR3 region has the DNA TGTGCCAGCAGCTCCGGGACAGGGGGCACGAACACCGGGGAGCTGTTTTTT. It codes for CASSSGTGGTNTGELFF.

The chain uses TRBV19 and TRBJ2-3; 7 bases agree with TRBD2. V lost 7 bases to trimming and J lost 0 bases; unmatched junction nucleotides: 4. This CDR3 region has 14 residues. Per the germline V gene, CDR1 is LNHDA and CDR2 is SQIVND (reference sequence). The DNA of the CDR3 is TGTGCCAGTAAGGCTAGCGGAAGCACAGATACGCAGTATTTT. Residues: CASKASGSTDTQYF.

The J gene is TRBJ2-6, the V gene TRBV30; no clear D gene. The V gene's germline CDR1 is GTSNPN and CDR2 SVGIG (reference sequence). This CDR3 has 10 amino acids. The CDR3 region has the DNA TGTGCACATGGGGCCAACGTCCTGACTTTC. It specifies CAHGANVLTF.

The chain recombines TRBV5-1 with TRBJ2-2; 9 nucleotides match TRBD1. CDR3 length equals 15 residues. CDR1 is SGHRS and CDR2 is YFSETQ in the germline V gene. The junction had 2 bases not matched to a gene; V was cut back by 4 bases and J by 1 base. As DNA, the CDR3 is TGCGCCAGCAGCAGGGACAGGGTGAACACCGGGGAGCTGTTTTTT. Translating it yields CASSRDRVNTGELFF.

The J gene is TRBJ2-7, the V gene TRBV4-3; 9 bases line up with TRBD1. There are 14 residues in the CDR3. Germline V gives CDR1 LGHNA, CDR2 YSLEER. The V and J ends lost 3 bases and 3 bases, in that order; junction bases with no gene match: 3. The CDR3 spells CASSHQTGGYEQYF. The CDR3 nucleotides are TGCGCCAGCAGCCACCAGACAGGGGGCTACGAGCAGTACTTC.

The rearrangement links TRBV18 to TRBJ2-1; 7 nucleotides match TRBD1. From germline, CDR1 is KGHSH and CDR2 LQKENI. V shed 1 base, J shed 5 bases, and the junction held 5 bases outside the gene matches. This CDR3 region has 15 residues. CDR3 sequence (DNA): TGTGCCAGCTCACCACGCCTGGACAGGAACAATGAGCAGTTCTTC. Translation: CASSPRLDRNNEQFF.